The 3 T cell receptor beta chains given below trace back to one sample, sequenced in a study of blood T cell repertoires in COVID-19. Clones were read by immunoSEQ multiplex PCR, and TCRdb kept only the in-frame ones, dropping some. The table includes 40,000 or so clones, 85% to 90% detected once. Sequencing input: peripheral blood. These receptors were taken from a man aged 30-40 years with active or convalescent COVID-19.

V gene TRBV9 combines with J gene TRBJ1-1, with TRBD1 identical over 7 bases. Germline lookup yields CDR1 SGDLS and CDR2 YYNGEE. The CDR3 is made up of 15 amino acids. V shed 0 bases and J 5 bases; nucleotides not matched to a gene: 7. The CDR3 region is CASSVETGVMTEAFF. The CDR3 DNA is TGTGCCAGCAGCGTAGAAACAGGGGTTATGACTGAAGCTTTCTTT.

A single count supports this clone. The chain recombines TRBV7-2 with TRBJ1-4, with D unclear. CDR1 is SGHTA and CDR2 is FQGNSA in the germline V gene. The CDR3 has 15 amino acids. The V gene lost 3 bases and the J gene lost 0 bases, with 8 bases spanning the gap. The CDR3: CASSFFRATNEKLFF. Written as DNA, the CDR3 is TGTGCCAGCAGCTTTTTCCGGGCAACTAATGAAAAACTGTTTTTT.

The rearrangement joins TRBV5-1 to TRBJ2-7, with 7 bases fitting TRBD2. V lost 4 bases to trimming and J lost 3 bases; unmatched junction nucleotides: 13. The CDR3 extends over 16 amino acids. In germline, CDR1 is SGHRS, CDR2 YFSETQ. The CDR3 coding sequence is TGCGCCAGCAGCACCACTTCACCGCGGGGGAACTACGAGCAGTACTTC. This sequence encodes CASSTTSPRGNYEQYF. Based on the CDR3 plus reference TRBV5-1 and TRBJ2-7, the full variable domain is KAGVTQTPRYLIKTRGQQVTLSCSPISGHRSVSWYQQTPGQGLQFLFEYFSETQRNKGNFPGRFSGRQFSNSRSEMNVSTLELGDSALYLCASSTTSPRGNYEQYFGPGTRLTVT.